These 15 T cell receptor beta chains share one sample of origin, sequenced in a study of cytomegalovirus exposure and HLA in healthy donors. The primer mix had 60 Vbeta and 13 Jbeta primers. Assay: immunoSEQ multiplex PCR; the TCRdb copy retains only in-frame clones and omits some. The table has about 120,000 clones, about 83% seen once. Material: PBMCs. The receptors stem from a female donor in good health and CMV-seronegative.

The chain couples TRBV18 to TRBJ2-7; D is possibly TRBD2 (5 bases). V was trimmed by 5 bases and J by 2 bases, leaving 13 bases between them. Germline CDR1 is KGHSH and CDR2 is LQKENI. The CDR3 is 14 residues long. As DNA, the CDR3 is TGTGCCAGCTCATCCAATCGGGGAACCTACGAGCAGTACTTC. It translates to CASSSNRGTYEQYF. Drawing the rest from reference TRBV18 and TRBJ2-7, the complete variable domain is NAGVMQNPRHLVRRRGQEARLRCSPMKGHSHVYWYRQLPEEGLKFMVYLQKENIIDESGMPKERFSAEFPKEGPSILRIQQVVRGDSAAYFCASSSNRGTYEQYFGPGTRLTVT.

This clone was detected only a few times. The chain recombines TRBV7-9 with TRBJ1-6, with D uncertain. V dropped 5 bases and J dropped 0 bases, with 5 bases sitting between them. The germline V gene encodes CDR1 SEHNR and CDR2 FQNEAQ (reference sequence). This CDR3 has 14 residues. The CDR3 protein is CASSRYSYNSPLHF. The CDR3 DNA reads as TGTGCCAGCAGCCGCTACTCCTATAATTCACCCCTCCACTTT. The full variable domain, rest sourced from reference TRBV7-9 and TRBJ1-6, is DTGVSQNPRHKITKRGQNVTFRCDPISEHNRLYWYRQTLGQGPEFLTYFQNEAQLEKSRLLSDRFSAERPKGSFSTLEIQRTEQGDSAMYLCASSRYSYNSPLHFGNGTRLTVT.

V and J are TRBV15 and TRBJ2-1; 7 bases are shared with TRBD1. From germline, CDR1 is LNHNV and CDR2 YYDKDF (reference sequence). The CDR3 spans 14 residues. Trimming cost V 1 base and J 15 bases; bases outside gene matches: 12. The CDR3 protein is CATSRVRQGEALFF. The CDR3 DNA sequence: TGTGCCACCAGCAGAGTCAGACAGGGCGAAGCACTGTTCTTC.

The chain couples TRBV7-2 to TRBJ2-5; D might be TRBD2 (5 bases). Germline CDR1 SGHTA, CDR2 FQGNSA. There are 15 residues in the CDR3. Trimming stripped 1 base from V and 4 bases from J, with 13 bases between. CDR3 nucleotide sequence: TGTGCCAGCAGCTTAGAGGGCCTAGCCCTAGAGACCCAGTACTTC. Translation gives CASSLEGLALETQYF.

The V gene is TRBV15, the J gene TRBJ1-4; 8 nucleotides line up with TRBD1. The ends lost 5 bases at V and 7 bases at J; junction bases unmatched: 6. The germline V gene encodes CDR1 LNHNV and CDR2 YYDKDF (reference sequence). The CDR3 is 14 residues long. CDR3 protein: CATSSDRGAEKLFF. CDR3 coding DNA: TGTGCCACCAGCTCTGACAGGGGAGCTGAAAAACTGTTTTTT.

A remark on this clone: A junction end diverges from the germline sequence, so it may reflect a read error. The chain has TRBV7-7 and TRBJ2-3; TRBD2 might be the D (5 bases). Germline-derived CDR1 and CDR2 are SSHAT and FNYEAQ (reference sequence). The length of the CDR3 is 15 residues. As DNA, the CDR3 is TGTGCTAGCAGACGGTCGGGGATGCGGACAGATACGCAGTATTTT. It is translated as CASRRSGMRTDTQYF.

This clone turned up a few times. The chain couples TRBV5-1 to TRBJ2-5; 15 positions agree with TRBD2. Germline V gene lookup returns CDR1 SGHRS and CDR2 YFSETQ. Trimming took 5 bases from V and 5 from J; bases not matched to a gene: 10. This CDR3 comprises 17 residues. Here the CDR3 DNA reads TGCGCCAGCAGTTCCGGACTAGCGGGGGGGCCATGGGAGACCCAGTACTTC. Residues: CASSSGLAGGPWETQYF. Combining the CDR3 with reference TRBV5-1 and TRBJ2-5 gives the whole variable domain KAGVTQTPRYLIKTRGQQVTLSCSPISGHRSVSWYQQTPGQGLQFLFEYFSETQRNKGNFPGRFSGRQFSNSRSEMNVSTLELGDSALYLCASSSGLAGGPWETQYFGPGTRLLVL.

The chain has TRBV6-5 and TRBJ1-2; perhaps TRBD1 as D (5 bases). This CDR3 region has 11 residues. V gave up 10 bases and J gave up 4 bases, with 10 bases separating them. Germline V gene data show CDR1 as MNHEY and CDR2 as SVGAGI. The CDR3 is CATGDFYGYTF. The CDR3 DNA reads TGTGCCACTGGGGACTTCTATGGCTACACCTTC.

The CDR3 loop is CASTTAPLEAFF. Here the CDR3 DNA reads TGTGCCAGCACAACAGCCCCCCTTGAAGCTTTCTTT. This chain joins TRBV6-1 and TRBJ1-1; unclear D gene. Trimming took 7 bases from V and 7 from J, leaving 13 bases between them. Germline V gene data show CDR1 as MNHNS and CDR2 as SASEGT. This CDR3 has 12 amino acids.

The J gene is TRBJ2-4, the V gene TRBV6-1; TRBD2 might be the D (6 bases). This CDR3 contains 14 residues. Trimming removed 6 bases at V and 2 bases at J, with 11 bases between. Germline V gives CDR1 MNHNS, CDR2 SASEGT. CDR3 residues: CASSPLASKNIQYF. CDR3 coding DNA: TGTGCCAGCAGCCCGCTAGCGTCCAAAAACATTCAGTACTTC.

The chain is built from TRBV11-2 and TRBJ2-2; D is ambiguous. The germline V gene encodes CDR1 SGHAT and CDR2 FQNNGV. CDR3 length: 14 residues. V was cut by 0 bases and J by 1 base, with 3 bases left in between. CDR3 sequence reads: CASSLDRNTGELFF. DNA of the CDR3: TGTGCCAGCAGCTTAGATCGGAACACCGGGGAGCTGTTTTTT.

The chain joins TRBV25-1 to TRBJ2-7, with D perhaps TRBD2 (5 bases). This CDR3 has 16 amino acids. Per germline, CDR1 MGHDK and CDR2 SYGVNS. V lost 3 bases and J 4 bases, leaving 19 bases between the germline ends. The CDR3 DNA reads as TGTGCCAGCAGTGACCCAACTAGTACTGTTTCTTACGAGCAGTACTTC. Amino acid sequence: CASSDPTSTVSYEQYF.

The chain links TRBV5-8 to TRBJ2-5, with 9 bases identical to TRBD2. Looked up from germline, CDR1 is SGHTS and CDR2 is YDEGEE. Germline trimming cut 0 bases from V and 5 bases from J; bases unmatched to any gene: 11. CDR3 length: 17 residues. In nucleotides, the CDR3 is TGTGCCAGCAGCTTGGCCGGTGGCGGGGGGGCCCGTGAGACCCAGTACTTC. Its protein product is CASSLAGGGGARETQYF. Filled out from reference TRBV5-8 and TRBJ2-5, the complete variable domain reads EAGVTQSPTHLIKTRGQQATLRCSPISGHTSVYWYQQALGLGLQFLLWYDEGEERNRGNFPPRFSGRQFPNYSSELNVNALELEDSALYLCASSLAGGGGARETQYFGPGTRLLVL.

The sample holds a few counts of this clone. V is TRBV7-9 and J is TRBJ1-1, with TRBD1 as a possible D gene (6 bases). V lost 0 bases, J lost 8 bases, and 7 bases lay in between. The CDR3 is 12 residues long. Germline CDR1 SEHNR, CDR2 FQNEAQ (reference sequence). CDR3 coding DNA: TGTGCCAGCAGCTTAGCGGGGGCCGAAGCTTTCTTT. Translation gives CASSLAGAEAFF.

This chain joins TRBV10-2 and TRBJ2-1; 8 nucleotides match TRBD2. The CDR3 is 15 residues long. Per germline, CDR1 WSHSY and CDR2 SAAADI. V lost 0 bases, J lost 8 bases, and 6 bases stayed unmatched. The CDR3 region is CASSESPGGSYEQFF. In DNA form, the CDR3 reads TGCGCCAGCAGTGAGTCCCCGGGGGGGTCCTATGAGCAGTTCTTC.